The 3 T cell receptor beta chains below were found in one sample sequenced in a study of blood T cell repertoires in COVID-19. TCRdb's copy holds only in-frame clones and misses some; the assay was immunoSEQ multiplex PCR. The data contain tens of thousands of clones, 85% to 90% of them singletons. The source material was peripheral blood. These receptors were obtained from a human donor in a cohort sampled during active COVID-19.

V is TRBV9 and J is TRBJ2-3, with TRBD2 identical over 15 bases. Losses at the gene ends were 4 bases for V and 10 bases for J; bases not matched to a gene: 7. Germline CDR1 and CDR2: SGDLS and YYNGEE. This CDR3 region has 15 residues. The CDR3 DNA is TGTGCCAGCAGCCAGGGACTAGCGGGGGGTGAGTCGCAGTATTTT. It is translated as CASSQGLAGGESQYF.

This rearrangement joins TRBV7-8 to TRBJ2-7; D not resolved. Germline V CDR1 and CDR2: SGHVS, FQNEAQ. The CDR3 is 16 amino acids. V was clipped by 5 bases and J by 4 bases, with 21 bases between them. The CDR3 region has the DNA TGTGCCAGCAGCCCCCGGAGAGAGCCGGGTAGATACGAGCAGTACTTC. This gives the protein CASSPRREPGRYEQYF.

This clone appeared a few times. In DNA, the CDR3 is TGTGCCAGCAGTCCATATAACCTGGACAGGTCGGAGGAGCAGTACTTC. Protein sequence: CASSPYNLDRSEEQYF. The chain uses TRBV27 and TRBJ2-7; 7 positions agree with TRBD1. Trimming took 5 bases from V and 7 from J; bases not matched to a gene: 17. CDR1 is MNHEY, CDR2 SMNVEV, per germline (reference sequence). The CDR3 loop spans 16 amino acids.